Listed below are T cell receptor beta chains from one sample, sequenced in a study of shared clonotypes between healthy human individuals. The method was immunoSEQ multiplex PCR; TCRdb's version includes in-frame clones alone and lacks a portion of them. The table records about 2,500,000 clones, around 94% of them present only once. The sequenced sample was naive CD4+ T cells sorted from blood. These receptors came from a man younger than 35 in good health. Each CDR3 is given with its conserved first and last residue. D genes are given only for firm matches.

v_gene	j_gene	d_gene	len	CDR3nt	CDR3aa
TRBV18	TRBJ1-4	.	15	TGTGCCAGCTCACCACTGGGGGGTGTACCTGAAAAACTGTTTTTT	CASSPLGGVPEKLFF
TRBV6-6	TRBJ2-7	.	12	TGTGCCAGCACGGGCCAAACCTACGAGCAGTACTTC	CASTGQTYEQYF
TRBV28	TRBJ2-7	.	13	TGTGCCAGCAGTTCCAGGACAGCGGAGCAGCAGTACTTC	CASSSRTAEQQYF
TRBV7-2	TRBJ1-2	.	15	TGTGCCAGCAGCCCCACCGGGACGGAGAACTATGGCTACACCTTC	CASSPTGTENYGYTF
TRBV10-3	TRBJ2-7	TRBD1	13	TGTGCCATCACCGGGACAGGGAGGGACGAGCAGTACTTC	CAITGTGRDEQYF
TRBV4-1	TRBJ1-2	TRBD1	15	TGCGCCAGCAGCCAGGACCCTACAGGGGGCGGTGGCTACACCTTC	CASSQDPTGGGGYTF
TRBV11-2	TRBJ2-4	.	12	TGTGCCAGCAGCTTAGTTAGCCACATTCAGTACTTC	CASSLVSHIQYF
TRBV9	TRBJ1-6	TRBD1	16	TGTGCCAGCAGCACCCCGACGGACAGGGGGAATTCACCCCTCCACTTT	CASSTPTDRGNSPLHF
TRBV29-1	TRBJ1-2	TRBD1	12	TGCAGCGTGGACAGGGCTAACTATGGCTACACCTTC	CSVDRANYGYTF
TRBV5-1	TRBJ1-2	.	14	TGCGCCAGCAGCTTGGAGGGAGGAGGCTATGGCTACACCTTC	CASSLEGGGYGYTF
TRBV29-1	TRBJ2-7	.	17	TGCAGCGTTGAAGATCCTATGAGGACTTGCAGCTCCTACGAGCAGTACTTC	CSVEDPMRTCSSYEQYF
TRBV7-2	TRBJ1-2	.	14	TGTGCCAGCAGCTCACCGACAGCTTCCTATGGCTACACCTTC	CASSSPTASYGYTF
TRBV2	TRBJ2-3	.	12	TGTGCCAGCAGCGAAAGCACAGATACGCAGTATTTT	CASSESTDTQYF